This T cell receptor (beta chain) was documented in a study of blood T cell repertoires in COVID-19 (TCRdb year 2020). Some background on the complete study: Samples covering the acute and convalescent phases of COVID-19 were provided by collaborators in the United States, Italy and Spain. The samples were drawn from two sources: the first 160 participants of the ongoing ImmuneRACE study, and some 1,300 subjects contributed by 6 global collaborators. The repertoires were released in a freely available public database meant as a resource for research on the immune response to SARS-CoV-2. The dataset comprised deeply sampled blood TCRbeta repertoires from subjects exposed to, actively infected with, or recovered from COVID-19. A de-identified subject ID, COVID-19 status, age in years and sex were almost always included in the sample metadata. HLA class I and class II types, where available, came from metadata supplied by the sample provider rather than from assay-based typing. The material from the prospective study consisted of cDNA or gDNA derived from T cells, B-cell-depleted T cells, or PBMCs. Points the paper makes about the study in general: How much clinical and demographic metadata was included differed by source and by participant, and the metadata was provided uncurated.

For this clone: Its antigen is unknown. Per-base quality was not reported, and no clone a single base away is much larger than it.

In the prospective study, participants were about 18 to 89 years old, resided in fewer than 25 geographic areas of the United States, and were enrolled through a virtual design. In the prospective study, participants were assigned to cohorts based on the clinical history participants reported in a screening survey and a study questionnaire. A participant counted as exposed if, within 2 weeks of entering the study, that participant had been in contact with someone who had a PCR-confirmed or clinician-diagnosed COVID-19 case. In the prospective study, mobile phlebotomists collected whole blood, serum and a nasopharyngeal or oropharyngeal swab from each participant. Over a 2-month period, participants in the prospective study had the option of providing additional blood draws and questionnaires. Before DNA extraction, prospective study blood samples were shipped either frozen or at room temperature.

TCRbeta CDR3 regions were amplified from genomic DNA by means of the immunoSEQ Assay, a bias-controlled multiplex PCR. The original pipeline was this. The number of nucleated cells in each sample was estimated by amplification of reference gene primers within the assay. To quantify the absolute abundance of each unique TCRbeta CDR3 rearrangement, sequence reads were collapsed and filtered. Productive Simpson clonality was computed per sample as the square root of Simpson's diversity index over productive rearrangements. The table was pulled from immuneACCESS by TCRdb, which kept in-frame rearrangements only. Such tables lose some clones; where checked, under half of the loss comes from unresolved V genes, and the rest has no known cause. The V and J calls and the clone size are those of that table, but D and trimming were determined from the DNA. This sample is represented by a few hundred thousand clones; approximately 90% of them were singletons. The leading ten clones occupy roughly 0.9% of the sample.

The germline V gene supplies CDR1 SGDLS and CDR2 YYNGEE. CDR3 length: 14 amino acids, cysteine to phenylalanine. Only CDR3 DNA remains: 42 bases, in frame from the first base. V trim: 3 bases; J trim: 8 bases; unmatched bases: 5. This chain joins TRBV9 to TRBJ1-6; TRBD1 lines up with 7 middle nucleotides. The sample comprised PBMCs or T cells enriched from blood (not recorded which). This TCR derives from a woman aged 40 to 55 who had been exposed to COVID-19. Read as DNA, the sequence is TGTGCCAGCAGCGCCCGACAGGGCCATTCACCCCTCCACTTT. Translated, this gives CASSARQGHSPLHF.